The 24 T cell receptor beta chains given below trace back to one sample, sequenced in a study of OX40 agonist ivuxolimab in advanced cancers. Measured with immunoSEQ multiplex PCR; TCRdb has only the in-frame clones, and not every one. The sample comprises tens of thousands of clones, around 84% of which are singletons, and 4.7% rests with the top ten. This specimen consisted of CD4+ or CD8+ T cells sorted from blood, obtained in a trial of the OX40 agonist ivuxolimab. The receptor source for this set is an adult with an advanced solid tumor such as melanoma, head and neck, liver or kidney cancer.

The chain combines TRBV2 with TRBJ2-3; 11 positions match TRBD2. Trimming took 6 bases from V and 13 from J; bases not matched to a gene: 12. CDR1 and CDR2 from the germline V gene are SNHLY and FYNNEI. The CDR3 sequence is 14 residues long. For the CDR3, the DNA is TGTGCCAGCAGCGCCAGACTAGCGGGGACATCCGAGTATTTT. Residues: CASSARLAGTSEYF.

The genes are TRBV6-4 and TRBJ2-1; 8 nucleotides align to TRBD2. The CDR3 covers 13 residues. Germline CDR1 is MRHNA and CDR2 is SNTAGT. V shed 2 bases, J shed 6 bases, and the junction held 0 bases outside the gene matches. The DNA for the CDR3 is TGTGCCAGCAGTGACGGGACTAGCAATGAGCAGTTCTTC. It is translated as CASSDGTSNEQFF.

This chain connects TRBV11-3 to TRBJ1-2; TRBD1 matches at 7 bases. The CDR3 has 14 amino acids. Trimming removed 4 bases from V and 6 bases from J; junction bases left unmatched: 8. Per the germline V gene, CDR1 is SGHNT and CDR2 is YENEEA. CDR3 sequence (DNA): TGTGCCAGCAGCTGGCAGGGGGTGACCGATGGCTACACCTTC. Translation: CASSWQGVTDGYTF.

The rearrangement links TRBV5-4 to TRBJ2-1; perhaps TRBD1 as D (6 bases). Per germline, CDR1 SGHNT and CDR2 YYREEE (reference sequence). V dropped 9 bases and J dropped 4 bases, with 17 bases sitting between them. This CDR3 region has 14 residues. For the CDR3, the DNA is TGTGCCACTACAGAGGACAGAAGATACAATGAGCAGTTCTTC. It encodes CATTEDRRYNEQFF. Together with reference TRBV5-4 and TRBJ2-1, the CDR3 gives the full variable domain: ETGVTQSPTHLIKTRGQQVTLRCSSQSGHNTVSWYQQALGQGPQFIFQYYREEENGRGNFPPRFSGLQFPNYSSELNVNALELDDSALYLCATTEDRRYNEQFFGPGTRLTVL.

V and J are TRBV9 and TRBJ2-1, with D hard to call. CDR3 length: 13 amino acids. V was cut by 0 bases and J by 5 bases, with 6 bases left in between. CDR1 is SGDLS, CDR2 YYNGEE, per germline. CDR3 nucleotide sequence: TGTGCCAGCAGCGTAGAACTAAACAATGAGCAGTTCTTC. Translation: CASSVELNNEQFF.

CDR3 in DNA: TGCGCCAGCAGCCTACAGGGGTCGCGGATTTACGAGCAGTACTTC. This gives the protein CASSLQGSRIYEQYF. The gene calls are TRBV5-1 and TRBJ2-7, with 7 bases lining up with TRBD1. Germline assignment: CDR1 SGHRS and CDR2 YFSETQ. J gave up 4 bases and V 4 bases, and 11 bases lay outside the gene matches. This CDR3 comprises 15 residues.

V gene TRBV11-2 combines with J gene TRBJ2-2, with 10 bases fitting TRBD2. V dropped 7 bases and J dropped 5; count of bases not matched to a gene: 16. Germline V gives CDR1 SGHAT, CDR2 FQNNGV. The length of the CDR3 is 18 residues. CDR3 in DNA: TGTGCCAGCACCCTGGGGCTAGCGGGAGCAAGAGGAACCGGGGAGCTGTTTTTT. Encoded protein: CASTLGLAGARGTGELFF.

The chain combines TRBV18 with TRBJ2-5, with 9 bases identical to TRBD1. Unmatched junction bases numbered 6, after V lost 2 bases and J lost 5 bases. Germline values: CDR1 KGHSH, CDR2 LQKENI. This CDR3 region has 15 residues. The CDR3 nucleotides are TGTGCCAGCTCACCATCCCGGGACAGGGTTGAGACCCAGTACTTC. Amino acid sequence: CASSPSRDRVETQYF.

The chain joins TRBV6-1 to TRBJ2-1, with TRBD1 matching 11 bases. The CDR3 totals 13 residues. Per the germline V gene, CDR1 is MNHNS and CDR2 is SASEGT. V gave up 3 bases and J gave up 9 bases; unmatched junction bases: 1. For the CDR3, the DNA is TGTGCCAGCAGTGAGGGACAGGGGGGTGAGCAGTTCTTC. Amino acids: CASSEGQGGEQFF.

V and J are TRBV5-1 and TRBJ2-7; 9 bases agree with TRBD1. CDR1 is SGHRS, CDR2 YFSETQ, per germline. The J segment lost 4 bases and the V segment lost 4 bases, leaving 9 bases of the junction unmatched. This CDR3 is 15 amino acids long. The CDR3 region is CASSDRDRVSYEQYF. In DNA, the CDR3 is TGCGCCAGCAGCGACCGGGACAGGGTTTCGTACGAGCAGTACTTC.

V and J are TRBV7-2 and TRBJ2-1; TRBD2 agrees at 13 bases. J gave up 9 bases and V 4 bases, and 6 bases lay outside the gene matches. This CDR3 is built from 15 residues. Germline CDR1 is SGHTA and CDR2 is FQGNSA. The CDR3 loop is CASSSRLAGGGEQFF. CDR3 coding DNA: TGTGCCAGCAGCTCCCGACTAGCGGGAGGTGGTGAGCAGTTCTTC.

The chain links TRBV19 to TRBJ1-1; D not certain. Germline lookup yields CDR1 LNHDA and CDR2 SQIVND (reference sequence). Trimming took 4 bases from V and 1 from J, leaving 13 bases between them. This CDR3 comprises 15 residues. CDR3 sequence (DNA): TGTGCCAGTAGTACGAGCCTGGCGGAGAACACTGAAGCTTTCTTT. This codes for CASSTSLAENTEAFF.

The chain employs TRBV28 and TRBJ1-3; D gene ambiguous. CDR3 length equals 11 residues. Trimming left V 8 bases short and J 4 bases short, with 6 bases between. CDR1 is MDHEN, CDR2 SYDVKM, per germline. The chain's CDR3 is CASGRGNTIYF. The CDR3 DNA follows: TGTGCCAGCGGGAGGGGAAACACCATATATTTT.

The rearrangement links TRBV6-6 to TRBJ2-7; TRBD2 matches 11 bases. The junction had 2 bases not matched to a gene; V was cut back by 1 base and J by 0 bases. CDR1 is MNHNY and CDR2 is SVGAGI in the germline V gene (reference sequence). The CDR3 has 16 amino acids. The CDR3 loop is CASSYFTSGSSYEQYF. CDR3 nucleotides: TGTGCCAGCAGTTACTTTACTAGCGGGAGCTCCTACGAGCAGTACTTC.

The chain carries TRBV5-1 and TRBJ1-5; 9 bases map to TRBD1. The V segment lost 4 bases and the J segment 0 bases; nucleotides outside the gene matches: 5. The germline CDR1 and CDR2 sequences are SGHRS and YFSETQ. The CDR3 runs to 16 residues. CDR3 residues: CASSPPDRGSNQPQHF. CDR3 DNA sequence: TGCGCCAGCAGCCCCCCGGACAGGGGTAGCAATCAGCCCCAGCATTTT.

This rearrangement joins TRBV7-2 to TRBJ2-7; D possibly corresponds to TRBD2 (5 bases). This CDR3 comprises 14 residues. V dropped 1 base and J dropped 0 bases, with 7 bases sitting between them. CDR1 is SGHTA and CDR2 is FQGNSA in the germline V gene. CDR3 sequence reads: CASSLGGYSYEQYF. The CDR3 nucleotides are TGTGCCAGCAGCTTAGGCGGGTACTCCTACGAGCAGTACTTC.

CDR3 DNA sequence: TGCGCCAGCAGCTTAGGCGGAAAAGATACGCAGTATTTT. This sequence encodes CASSLGGKDTQYF. V gene TRBV5-1 combines with J gene TRBJ2-3, with D uncertain. V was trimmed by 2 bases and J by 5 bases, leaving 9 bases between them. The length of the CDR3 is 13 residues. The germline V gene encodes CDR1 SGHRS and CDR2 YFSETQ.

The chain combines TRBV11-3 with TRBJ2-1; D remains unclear. Trimming shortened V by 1 base and J by 8 bases, and 21 bases separated the two germline ends. Germline V gene data show CDR1 as SGHNT and CDR2 as YENEEA. The CDR3 consists of 17 residues. The CDR3 reads CASSLGAAMAIFYEQFF. CDR3 bases: TGTGCCAGCAGCTTAGGGGCGGCAATGGCCATATTTTATGAGCAGTTCTTC.

The count of this clone is one. The chain employs TRBV13 and TRBJ2-7; no reliable D call. This CDR3 contains 12 residues. Germline values: CDR1 PRHDT, CDR2 FYEKMQ (reference sequence). Trimming removed 2 bases at V and 4 bases at J, with 6 bases between. The CDR3, as DNA: TGTGCCAGCAGCTTATGGGGTTACGAGCAGTACTTC. As protein: CASSLWGYEQYF.

The chain is built from TRBV5-1 and TRBJ2-2; D is perhaps TRBD2 (6 bases). This CDR3 region has 15 residues. V was shortened by 2 bases and J by 3 bases, with 11 bases between the two germline ends. The germline gives CDR1 SGHRS, CDR2 YFSETQ. The CDR3 DNA sequence: TGCGCCAGCAGCTTAGCCGGGAGTCACACCGGGGAGCTGTTTTTT. As protein: CASSLAGSHTGELFF.

The chain combines TRBV27 with TRBJ2-3; 7 positions agree with TRBD2. This CDR3 region has 14 residues. With V trimmed by 6 bases and J by 2 bases, 5 bases remained unmatched. Germline-derived CDR1 and CDR2 are MNHEY and SMNVEV (reference sequence). The CDR3 reads CASRGGTYTDTQYF. For the CDR3, the DNA is TGTGCCAGCAGGGGGGGGACCTACACAGATACGCAGTATTTT.

The chain couples TRBV4-1 to TRBJ2-2; TRBD1 or TRBD2 may be the D gene (7 bases each). V lost 2 bases to trimming and J lost 7 bases, with 17 bases between them. This CDR3 has 16 residues. CDR1 MGHRA and CDR2 YSYEKL come from the germline V gene. CDR3 DNA: TGCGCCAGCAGCCAATACCCCCAGGGGGGGGGCGGGGAGCTGTTTTTT. Translated, it gives CASSQYPQGGGGELFF.

The chain carries TRBV14 and TRBJ2-6, with D tentatively TRBD2 (6 bases). This CDR3 comprises 21 residues. V dropped 0 bases and J dropped 3 bases, with 24 bases sitting between them. Looked up from germline, CDR1 is SGHDN and CDR2 is FVKESK. The CDR3 protein is CASSQDVEDRTERVGANVLTF. The CDR3 bases are TGTGCCAGCAGCCAAGACGTAGAAGACCGTACGGAGCGGGTTGGGGCCAACGTCCTGACTTTC.

The chain has TRBV27 and TRBJ1-2; 10 bases are shared with TRBD1. The junction had 6 bases not matched to a gene; V was cut back by 4 bases and J by 7 bases. CDR3 length equals 14 residues. Looked up from germline, CDR1 is MNHEY and CDR2 is SMNVEV (reference sequence). The CDR3 coding sequence is TGTGCCAGCAGTTATGGACAGGGGGAAAGTGGCTACACCTTC. Translation: CASSYGQGESGYTF.